Listed here is a single T cell receptor beta chain. Its antigen is unidentified. The sample comes from a study of tumor-infiltrating lymphocytes in primary liver carcinoma. Study information: The study reported T1-T3 N0M0 tumors spanning 4.2 to 10 cm. Regarding the study as a whole: Tumors carried a top-250-clone fraction significantly exceeding that of blood (p = 0.039).

Germline lookup yields CDR1 MGHRA and CDR2 YSYEKL. The CDR3 covers 14 residues. Trimming removed 1 base at V and 1 base at J, with 7 bases between. Co-extraction of RNA and DNA was performed on 20-30 mg of unsorted bulk tissue. A primer matching the constant region was used to make TCR beta cDNA from around 550 ng of total RNA. For TCR beta, libraries were produced by three nested multiplex PCR rounds using slightly modified ARM-PCR. Use of TRBV1-TRBV30 forward primers with a C-beta reverse primer characterized the first two PCR rounds, which lasted around 10 cycles each. TCRdb redid the calling of the multiplex PCR reads with MiXCR, one entry per CDR3 protein. This repertoire shows tens of thousands of distinct CDR3 sequences, around 78% found once; its top ten account for about 47%.

Sequencing was done on a sample of liver tumor tissue from sampling region 3. Subset given: tumor region T3, left-lateral pole. The V and J genes are TRBV4-1 and TRBJ1-2; D is possibly TRBD1 (5 bases). This sequence originates from a man in his forties or fifties with primary liver carcinoma and hepatitis B virus infection. The CDR3 is CASSQADSNYGYTF. The CDR3 nucleotides are TGCGCCAGCAGCCAAGCAGACAGTAACTATGGCTACACCTTC.